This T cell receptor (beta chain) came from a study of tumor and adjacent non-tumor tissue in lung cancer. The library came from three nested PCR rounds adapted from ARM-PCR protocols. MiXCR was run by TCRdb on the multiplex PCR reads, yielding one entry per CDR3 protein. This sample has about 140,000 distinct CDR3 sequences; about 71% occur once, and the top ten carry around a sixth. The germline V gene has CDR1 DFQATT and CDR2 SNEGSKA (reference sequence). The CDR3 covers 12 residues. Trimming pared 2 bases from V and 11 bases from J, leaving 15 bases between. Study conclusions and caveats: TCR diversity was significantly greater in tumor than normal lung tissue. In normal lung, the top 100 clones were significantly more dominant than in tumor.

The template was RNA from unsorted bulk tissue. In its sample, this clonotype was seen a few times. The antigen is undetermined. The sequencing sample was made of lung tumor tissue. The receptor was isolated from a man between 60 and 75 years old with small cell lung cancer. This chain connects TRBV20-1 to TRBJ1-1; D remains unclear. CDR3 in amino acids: CSARHDRGRAFF. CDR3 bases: TGCAGTGCTAGACACGACCGAGGGCGGGCTTTCTTT.